Listed below are T cell receptor beta chains from one sample, sequenced in a study of T cell responses to AZD1222 COVID-19 vaccine. Sequencing used immunoSEQ multiplex PCR; TCRdb keeps in-frame clones, though not all of them. The sample has roughly 70,000 clones; roughly nine tenths are singletons. The specimen was peripheral blood, collected 28 days after the second AZD1222 dose. The source is an adult who received the AZD1222 COVID-19 vaccine. Each CDR3 is given with its conserved first and last residue. Each record gives: D gene, J gene, V gene, clone size, CDR3 DNA, CDR3 protein. The D gene is left open where the match is weak. Clone sizes are given selectively: once, few, many, or a class where the clone is expanded.

>NA|TRBJ2-1|TRBV7-3|NA
TGTGCCAGCAGCAATAGCCGGGACACCAATGAGCAGTTCTTC
CASSNSRDTNEQFF
>TRBD1|TRBJ2-2|TRBV11-3|NA
TGTGCCAGCAGGGGGACAGGTTCGAACACCGGGGAGCTGTTTTTT
CASRGTGSNTGELFF
>NA|TRBJ2-2|TRBV2|NA
TGTGCCAGCAGAATAGGTATTAGCGGAACCGGGGAGCTGTTTTTT
CASRIGISGTGELFF
>TRBD1|TRBJ2-3|TRBV19|NA
TGTGCCAGTAGTATGTGGCAGGGGGCGGGAGATACGCAGTATTTT
CASSMWQGAGDTQYF
>TRBD2|TRBJ2-3|TRBV9|NA
TGTGCCAGCAGCCCTAGGACGGCGGGAGTAGATCGGGATACGCAGTATTTT
CASSPRTAGVDRDTQYF
>NA|TRBJ2-3|TRBV5-6|NA
TGTGCCAGCAGCACCCGGGAGTGGTACACAGATACGCAGTATTTT
CASSTREWYTDTQYF
>TRBD1|TRBJ1-2|TRBV6-5|NA
TGTGCCATCTTCCGGGACAGGGATAACTATGGCTACACCTTC
CAIFRDRDNYGYTF
>NA|TRBJ1-1|TRBV10-3|NA
TGTGCCATCAGTGAGTCGGAGGTGGGTACTGAAGCTTTCTTT
CAISESEVGTEAFF
>NA|TRBJ2-1|TRBV5-7|once
TGTGCCAGCAGCTTGCTCTCTGGAGAGCAGTTCTTC
CASSLLSGEQFF
>TRBD1|TRBJ1-4|TRBV18|NA
TGTGCCAGCTCACCAAACAGGGGGGCTAATGAAAAACTGTTTTTT
CASSPNRGANEKLFF
>TRBD1|TRBJ1-1|TRBV5-1|NA
TGCGCCAGCACCCGGGACAGGGGAGGGGACACTGAAGCTTTCTTT
CASTRDRGGDTEAFF
>TRBD1|TRBJ2-5|TRBV20-1|NA
TGCAGTGCTAGTCACGGACAGGTCCAAGAGACCCAGTACTTC
CSASHGQVQETQYF
>NA|TRBJ1-5|TRBV19|NA
TGTGCCTTAGCCACAGGGTCCAGGGCAAGCAATCAGCCCCAGCATTTT
CALATGSRASNQPQHF
>NA|TRBJ1-3|TRBV30|NA
TGTGCCTCACGCCAAGGAAACACCATATATTTT
CASRQGNTIYF
>NA|TRBJ1-1|TRBV19|NA
TGTGCCAGTAGTATAGAGGGCTCAGGGAACACTGAAGCTTTCTTT
CASSIEGSGNTEAFF
>NA|TRBJ2-1|TRBV19|NA
TGTGCCAGTAGTATAGGTAATTTCGGGAATGAGCAGTTCTTC
CASSIGNFGNEQFF
>TRBD1|TRBJ1-2|TRBV19|NA
TGTGCCAGTAGTATAGATGGAGTGACAGGGCGCTCTGGCTACACCTTC
CASSIDGVTGRSGYTF
>TRBD2|TRBJ2-1|TRBV24-1|NA
TGTGCCACCAGTGTGTCTCTAGCGGGAGTTAATGAGCAGTTCTTC
CATSVSLAGVNEQFF
>NA|TRBJ2-7|TRBV29-1|NA
TGCAGCGTTGAAGGGGATGTTTACTACGAGCAGTACTTC
CSVEGDVYYEQYF
>TRBD2|TRBJ2-7|TRBV18|NA
TGTGCCAGCTCGCCCCCCAGCGGGACCAACTACGAGCAGTACTTC
CASSPPSGTNYEQYF
>TRBD1|TRBJ1-2|TRBV5-1|once
TGCGCCAGCGCCCGGGACAGGGGCTCTTATGGCTACACCTTC
CASARDRGSYGYTF
>NA|TRBJ2-1|TRBV7-2|few
TGTGCCCGTCTCGAGGGGAGCGGACGTCGGTTCTTC
CARLEGSGRRFF
>TRBD2|TRBJ2-2|TRBV5-6|NA
TGTGCCAGCAGCTGGGGACTAGCGGGAGAAGGGGAGCTGTTTTTT
CASSWGLAGEGELFF
>NA|TRBJ2-7|TRBV6-6|NA
TGTGCCAGCACCTCAGGGGACGCCTACGAGCAGTACTTC
CASTSGDAYEQYF
>NA|TRBJ2-7|TRBV5-1|NA
TGCGCCAGCAGCTTCGACTACGAGCAGTACTTC
CASSFDYEQYF
>NA|TRBJ2-5|TRBV27|NA
TGTGCCAGCAGTTTATTGGGGCACCAAGAGACCCAGTACTTC
CASSLLGHQETQYF
>TRBD2|TRBJ2-3|TRBV10-3|NA
TGTGCCATCAGCGGGACTAGCGGTTCACCGATAGATACGCAGTATTTT
CAISGTSGSPIDTQYF
>NA|TRBJ2-7|TRBV13|NA
TGTGCCAGCAGCCCGGGGAGGGGGCTGGACGAGCAGTACTTC
CASSPGRGLDEQYF
>TRBD2|TRBJ2-7|TRBV2|NA
TGTGCCAGCAGGGGGCGACTAGCGTTAAGCGAGCAGTACTTC
CASRGRLALSEQYF
>NA|TRBJ2-1|TRBV24-1|NA
TGTGCCACCAGTGGGACTCCAAGTAATGAGCAGTTCTTC
CATSGTPSNEQFF
>NA|TRBJ1-1|TRBV5-1|NA
TGCGCCAGCAGCCCCGAGGGGCTTCTGCGGGCTTTCTTT
CASSPEGLLRAFF
>TRBD1|TRBJ2-7|TRBV14|NA
TGTGCCAGCAGCCAAGATATAGGGACAGGGCGCCACGAGCAGTACTTC
CASSQDIGTGRHEQYF
>TRBD1|TRBJ1-3|TRBV25-1|NA
TGTGCCAGCAGTGCCGGGACAGGGGTCTCCTACTCTGGAAACACCATATATTTT
CASSAGTGVSYSGNTIYF
>TRBD1|TRBJ1-1|TRBV18|NA
TGTGCCAGCTCACCTTCGACAGGGGTGACTGAAGCTTTCTTT
CASSPSTGVTEAFF
>NA|TRBJ2-1|TRBV7-3|NA
TGTGCCAGCAGCTTAAATCCCCCATCCGATGAGCAGTTCTTC
CASSLNPPSDEQFF
>TRBD1|TRBJ2-1|TRBV11-2|NA
TGTGCCAGCAGCTTAAAGCTTGCGGGACAGGGTGGCGATGAGCAGTTCTTC
CASSLKLAGQGGDEQFF
>NA|TRBJ1-4|TRBV12-3/TRBV12-4|NA
TGTGCCAGCAGTTTTGATGAAAAACTGTTTTTT
CASSFDEKLFF
>NA|TRBJ2-4|TRBV19|once
TGTGCCAGTAGTATAGGGGGACATCGAAACATTCAGTACTTC
CASSIGGHRNIQYF
>NA|TRBJ2-4|TRBV6-5|once
TGTGCCAGCAGTACACAGCCTAAAAACATTCAGTACTTC
CASSTQPKNIQYF
>NA|TRBJ2-5|TRBV5-4|few
TGTGCCAGCAGTTGGCCGGGACTTCAAGAGACCCAGTACTTC
CASSWPGLQETQYF
>NA|TRBJ2-3|TRBV6-5|NA
TGTGCCTCCAAACCGAGGGGCCCTAGCACAGATACGCAGTATTTT
CASKPRGPSTDTQYF
>TRBD1|TRBJ1-5|TRBV6-5|NA
TGTGCCAGCAGCAGGACAGGGAGCAATCAGCCCCAGCATTTT
CASSRTGSNQPQHF
>NA|TRBJ1-6|TRBV2|NA
TGTGCCAGCAGGGACCCTGGCGGAGACTATAATTCACCCCTCCACTTT
CASRDPGGDYNSPLHF
>NA|TRBJ2-7|TRBV3-1/TRBV3-2|NA
TGTGCCAGCAGCCTAAATGAGAAAGCTTACGAGCAGTACTTC
CASSLNEKAYEQYF
>TRBD1|TRBJ1-1|TRBV9|NA
TGTGCCAGCAGCGTATCCCGGGACAGGGGTACGAACACTGAAGCTTTCTTT
CASSVSRDRGTNTEAFF
>NA|TRBJ1-2|TRBV29-1|NA
TGCAGCGTTGAAGATCGAGGGGCCGGCAACTATGGCTACACCTTC
CSVEDRGAGNYGYTF
>NA|TRBJ2-7|TRBV6-5|NA
TGTGCCAGCAGGGATTCCGGGACGGGGGCGTACGAGCAGTACTTC
CASRDSGTGAYEQYF
>TRBD2|TRBJ2-7|TRBV5-4|NA
TGTGCCAGCAGCCCCACTGGCCCTAGCGGGAACTCCTACGAGCAGTACTTC
CASSPTGPSGNSYEQYF
>NA|TRBJ2-1|TRBV11-3|NA
TGTGCCAGCAGCTTAGATCCATCCGGGAATGAGCAGTTCTTC
CASSLDPSGNEQFF
>TRBD1|TRBJ1-5|TRBV18|NA
TGTGCCAGCTCCCACAGACAGGGCGGCATTGGCAATCAGCCCCAGCATTTT
CASSHRQGGIGNQPQHF
>NA|TRBJ1-1|TRBV5-8|NA
TGTGCCAGCAGCTTGTGGTCGAACACTGAAGCTTTCTTT
CASSLWSNTEAFF
>NA|TRBJ1-1|TRBV11-2|NA
TGTGCCAGCAGCTTAGTCTCCGGGGGCCCAGGAACTGAAGCTTTCTTT
CASSLVSGGPGTEAFF
>TRBD1|TRBJ2-7|TRBV19|NA
TGTGCCAGTAGTACCATCACAGGGGGCTATCGTTACGAGCAGTACTTC
CASSTITGGYRYEQYF
>TRBD1|TRBJ1-5|TRBV9|NA
TGTGCCAGCAGCCTTGGGACAGGGATGAATCAGCCCCAGCATTTT
CASSLGTGMNQPQHF